The 31 T cell receptor beta chains reported below all come from one sample, sequenced in a study of T cell responses to AZD1222 COVID-19 vaccine. Some clones are missing from TCRdb's copy, which holds only in-frame ones; the method was immunoSEQ multiplex PCR. Of 50,000 to 75,000 clones listed, 76% are singletons. The sequenced sample was peripheral blood, obtained on day 0 of AZD1222 vaccination. These receptors were obtained from an adult in good health.

V is TRBV15 and J is TRBJ2-2; possibly TRBD2 for D (6 bases). The CDR3 spans 15 residues. V was trimmed by 10 bases and J by 4 bases, leaving 19 bases between them. The V gene's germline CDR1 is LNHNV and CDR2 YYDKDF (reference sequence). CDR3 residues: CAIPTSPIPTGELFF. The CDR3 DNA is TGTGCCATCCCCACTAGCCCAATTCCCACCGGGGAGCTGTTTTTT.

The chain links TRBV7-2 to TRBJ2-6, with 9 bases that match TRBD2. Trimming cost V 6 bases and J 2 bases; bases outside gene matches: 5. Germline V gene lookup returns CDR1 SGHTA and CDR2 FQGNSA. This CDR3 has 16 residues. CDR3 DNA sequence: TGTGCCAGCAGAGGCGGGGGGGCAACTGGGGCCAACGTCCTGACTTTC. Residues: CASRGGGATGANVLTF.

The V call is TRBV2, the J call TRBJ2-7; D possibly uses TRBD1 or TRBD2 (6 bases each). Germline-derived CDR1 and CDR2 are SNHLY and FYNNEI. The CDR3 has 13 amino acids. V was shortened by 8 bases and J by 8 bases, with 19 bases between the two germline ends. The chain's CDR3 is CASERRQEGKQYF. The CDR3 nucleotides are TGTGCCAGCGAGCGGAGACAGGAGGGAAAGCAGTACTTC.

This clone has a single count. The chain carries TRBV7-9 and TRBJ1-3, with 8 bases matching TRBD1. Per germline, CDR1 SEHNR and CDR2 FQNEAQ (reference sequence). With 4 bases clipped from V and 8 bases from J, the junction kept 7 bases outside the gene matches. This CDR3 has 14 amino acids. The CDR3 sequence: CASSYRGIEDTIYF. DNA of the CDR3: TGTGCCAGCAGCTACAGGGGGATAGAGGACACCATATATTTT. Variable domain in full (rest from reference TRBV7-9 and TRBJ1-3): DTGVSQNPRHKITKRGQNVTFRCDPISEHNRLYWYRQTLGQGPEFLTYFQNEAQLEKSRLLSDRFSAERPKGSFSTLEIQRTEQGDSAMYLCASSYRGIEDTIYFGEGSWLTVV.

This clone was counted between two and nine times. The rearrangement joins TRBV7-2 to TRBJ2-7; D may be TRBD2 (6 bases). V gave up 5 bases and J gave up 6 bases, with 14 bases separating them. Germline V lookup: CDR1 SGHTA, CDR2 FQGNSA. The CDR3 covers 13 residues. CDR3 coding DNA: TGTGCCAGCAGCCCCCCGACTAGTTTCGAGCAGTACTTC. It specifies CASSPPTSFEQYF.

V gene TRBV4-3 combines with J gene TRBJ1-3; D uncertain. The germline CDR1 and CDR2 sequences are LGHNA and YSLEER. The CDR3 has 15 amino acids. Between the trimmed V and J ends, which lost 4 bases and 0 bases, there was a span of 10 bases. The CDR3 nucleotides read TGCGCCAGCAGCCGCTCCCTGAGCTCTGGAAACACCATATATTTT. The encoded protein is CASSRSLSSGNTIYF.

The rearrangement links TRBV7-2 to TRBJ2-1; 11 bases align to TRBD2. Germline V gives CDR1 SGHTA, CDR2 FQGNSA. Trimming at V came to 2 bases and at J to 7 bases, leaving 4 bases not matched to a gene. CDR3 size: 15 residues. CDR3 in amino acids: CASSLKTSGANEQFF. In DNA, the CDR3 is TGTGCCAGCAGCTTAAAGACTAGCGGGGCAAATGAGCAGTTCTTC. Based on the CDR3 plus reference TRBV7-2 and TRBJ2-1, the full variable domain is GAGVSQSPSNKVTEKGKDVELRCDPISGHTALYWYRQSLGQGLEFLIYFQGNSAPDKSGLPSDRFSAERTGGSVSTLTIQRTQQEDSAVYLCASSLKTSGANEQFFGPGTRLTVL.

The V gene is TRBV14, the J gene TRBJ1-6; D perhaps matches TRBD1 (5 bases). This CDR3 spans 14 amino acids. Germline V CDR1 and CDR2: SGHDN, FVKESK. V was shortened by 4 bases and J by 13 bases, with 17 bases between the two germline ends. As DNA, the CDR3 is TGTGCCAGCAGCCTCCGGGGCGGACCTTCGCCCCTCCACTTT. Residues: CASSLRGGPSPLHF. Filled out from reference TRBV14 and TRBJ1-6, the complete variable domain reads EAGVTQFPSHSVIEKGQTVTLRCDPISGHDNLYWYRRVMGKEIKFLLHFVKESKQDESGMPNNRFLAERTGGTYSTLKVQPAELEDSGVYFCASSLRGGPSPLHFGNGTRLTVT.

This sequence joins TRBV10-3 and TRBJ1-5, with D perhaps matching TRBD1 (5 bases). The CDR3 consists of 13 residues. The germline gives CDR1 ENHRY, CDR2 SYGVKD. V lost 10 bases and J 5 bases, leaving 15 bases between the germline ends. CDR3 sequence (DNA): TGTGCCACAACGGGGCAGGGTGATCAGCCCCAGCATTTT. It codes for CATTGQGDQPQHF.

This rearrangement joins TRBV2 to TRBJ2-7, with TRBD2 matching 7 bases. Looked up from germline, CDR1 is SNHLY and CDR2 is FYNNEI. V lost 10 bases and J lost 0; bases outside the gene matches: 6. This CDR3 spans 13 amino acids. The CDR3 region is CAIGTTSSYEQYF. As DNA, the CDR3 is TGTGCCATAGGGACTACGAGCTCCTACGAGCAGTACTTC.

The V gene is TRBV5-4, the J gene TRBJ2-5; 9 positions match TRBD2. J was trimmed by 4 bases and V by 3 bases; bases with no gene match: 7. The CDR3 sequence is 15 residues long. Looked up from germline, CDR1 is SGHNT and CDR2 is YYREEE (reference sequence). The CDR3, as DNA: TGTGCCAGCAGCTGGGCCCCGACTAGCGGAGAGACCCAGTACTTC. It encodes CASSWAPTSGETQYF.

V is TRBV25-1 and J is TRBJ2-3; no clear D gene. In germline, CDR1 is MGHDK, CDR2 SYGVNS. Trimming removed 3 bases from V and 4 bases from J, with 2 bases in between. This CDR3 has 11 residues. In DNA, the CDR3 is TGTGCCAGCAGTGAGCCAGATACGCAGTATTTT. Its protein is CASSEPDTQYF.

This clone was observed a handful of times. The V call is TRBV5-1, the J call TRBJ1-5, with 7 positions matching TRBD1. The CDR3 totals 13 residues. V lost 0 bases, J lost 8 bases, and 2 bases stayed unmatched. Germline V gene lookup returns CDR1 SGHRS and CDR2 YFSETQ. The CDR3 DNA sequence: TGCGCCAGCAGCTTGGCCACAGGGGAGCCCCAGCATTTT. This gives the protein CASSLATGEPQHF.

The chain employs TRBV9 and TRBJ2-2, with TRBD1 matching 7 bases. Trimming took 2 bases from V and 4 from J; bases not matched to a gene: 5. CDR3 length: 15 amino acids. From germline, CDR1 is SGDLS and CDR2 YYNGEE. Written as DNA, the CDR3 is TGTGCCAGCAGCGTTGCAGGGGGTAGCACCGGGGAGCTGTTTTTT. Its translation: CASSVAGGSTGELFF. The entire variable domain, with the rest obtained from reference TRBV9 and TRBJ2-2, is as follows: DSGVTQTPKHLITATGQRVTLRCSPRSGDLSVYWYQQSLDQGLQFLIQYYNGEERAKGNILERFSAQQFPDLHSELNLSSLELGDSALYFCASSVAGGSTGELFFGEGSRLTVL.

The chain is built from TRBV29-1 and TRBJ2-7, with D tentatively TRBD2 (6 bases). There are 12 residues in the CDR3. Germline values: CDR1 SQVTM, CDR2 ANQGSEA. V was trimmed by 6 bases and J by 5 bases, leaving 14 bases between them. CDR3: CSVEGYNNEQYF. Here the CDR3 DNA reads TGCAGCGTGGAGGGCTATAACAACGAGCAGTACTTC.

The gene calls are TRBV19 and TRBJ2-1; no firm D call. Trimming pared 2 bases from V and 2 bases from J, leaving 7 bases between. Germline-derived CDR1 and CDR2 are LNHDA and SQIVND (reference sequence). The CDR3 has 14 residues. CDR3 in amino acids: CASSILLAYNEQFF. The CDR3 DNA reads as TGTGCCAGTAGTATACTCTTAGCCTACAATGAGCAGTTCTTC.

The rearrangement uses TRBV30 and TRBJ1-3, with D possibly matching TRBD1 (5 bases). Germline assignment: CDR1 GTSNPN and CDR2 SVGIG (reference sequence). Trimming shortened V by 4 bases and J by 4 bases, and 11 bases separated the two germline ends. The CDR3 runs 13 residues. CDR3 protein: CAWIQGPGNTIYF. The CDR3 nucleotides are TGTGCCTGGATCCAGGGCCCCGGAAACACCATATATTTT.

This clone was observed a handful of times. CDR3 in amino acids: CSASHSWNQPQHF. CDR3 in DNA: TGCAGTGCTAGTCACAGTTGGAATCAGCCCCAGCATTTT. This sequence joins TRBV20-1 and TRBJ1-5; D gene ambiguous. Germline assignment: CDR1 DFQATT and CDR2 SNEGSKA (reference sequence). Trimming pared 3 bases from V and 4 bases from J, leaving 10 bases between. The CDR3 sequence is 13 residues long.

This clone was counted a few times. The chain is built from TRBV11-2 and TRBJ1-2; D may be TRBD1 (5 bases). The CDR3 spans 13 residues. CDR1 is SGHAT and CDR2 is FQNNGV in the germline V gene. V lost 1 base and J 8 bases, leaving 11 bases between the germline ends. The CDR3 coding sequence is TGTGCCAGCAGCTTAGGGGTCCAGGGAGGCTACACCTTC. This gives the protein CASSLGVQGGYTF.

The chain couples TRBV18 to TRBJ2-1; D might be TRBD1 or TRBD2, each matching 5 bases. CDR1 and CDR2 (germline): KGHSH, LQKENI. CDR3 size: 14 residues. Deletions cut 6 bases from V and 6 bases from J, with 15 bases between. In nucleotides, the CDR3 is TGTGCCAGCTCGCTCACCGAAGGGACCAATGAGCAGTTCTTC. Its protein is CASSLTEGTNEQFF.

The chain employs TRBV3-1 (or the pseudogene TRBV3-2) and TRBJ2-7; no definite D call. The CDR3 runs to 14 residues. Trimming cost V 0 bases and J 2 bases, with 8 bases left between them. Germline CDR1 LGHDT, CDR2 YNNKEL (reference sequence). CDR3 sequence reads: CASSQDPGTYEQYF. For the CDR3, the DNA is TGTGCCAGCAGCCAAGATCCGGGTACCTACGAGCAGTACTTC.

The chain uses TRBV5-1 and TRBJ2-7; 8 bases match TRBD1. V trimming: 5 bases; J trimming: 5 bases; junction bases outside the gene matches: 12. The CDR3 totals 15 residues. From germline, CDR1 is SGHRS and CDR2 YFSETQ. The CDR3: CASRTLQGAIDEQYF. The CDR3 DNA follows: TGCGCCAGCAGAACCCTTCAGGGGGCAATTGACGAGCAGTACTTC.

This chain's CDR3 is CASSLGRVGNSGANVLTF. The DNA of the CDR3 is TGTGCCAGCAGCTTAGGCAGGGTTGGAAACTCTGGGGCCAACGTCCTGACTTTC. The rearrangement joins TRBV7-6 to TRBJ2-6, with a possible D match to TRBD1 (5 bases). CDR1 SGHVS and CDR2 FNYEAQ come from the germline V gene. The germline V and J ends were trimmed by 1 base and 0 bases, with 13 bases remaining between them. The CDR3 runs 18 residues.

This clone was detected only once. The identical CDR3 is also encoded by other nucleotide sequences in the sample. This rearrangement joins TRBV3-1 (or the pseudogene TRBV3-2) to TRBJ2-7, with D perhaps matching TRBD1 (6 bases). Trimming left V 4 bases short and J 4 bases short, with 11 bases between. This CDR3 has 13 residues. Looked up from germline, CDR1 is LGHDT and CDR2 is YNNKEL (reference sequence). CDR3 region: CASSLGRGYEQYF. The DNA for the CDR3 is TGTGCCAGCAGCCTCGGCAGGGGATACGAGCAGTACTTC.

The chain links TRBV11-2 to TRBJ1-5; D call uncertain. CDR3 size: 12 residues. Trimming pared 5 bases from V and 7 bases from J, leaving 9 bases between. In germline, CDR1 is SGHAT, CDR2 FQNNGV. The CDR3 spells CASSQESQPQHF. The CDR3 nucleotides are TGTGCCAGCAGCCAGGAAAGCCAGCCCCAGCATTTT.

The sample holds many counts of this clone. The gene calls are TRBV28 and TRBJ1-3; 9 nucleotides agree with TRBD1. This CDR3 contains 13 residues. Germline V gene sequence: CDR1 MDHEN, CDR2 SYDVKM. The V segment lost 7 bases and the J segment 6 bases; nucleotides outside the gene matches: 4. DNA of the CDR3: TGTGCCAGCATGTGGACAGGGGAAAACACCATATATTTT. Encoded protein: CASMWTGENTIYF.

The DNA for the CDR3 is TGTGCCAGCAGTGAGACAGGGCGGGGCACTGAAGCTTTCTTT. This sequence encodes CASSETGRGTEAFF. J is TRBJ1-1 and V is TRBV2; 7 bases are a match to TRBD1. The germline V gene has CDR1 SNHLY and CDR2 FYNNEI. After removal of 3 bases from V and 4 bases from J, the junction contained 5 bases not matched to a gene. The length of the CDR3 is 14 residues.

This sequence joins TRBV6-8 and TRBJ2-2; 10 positions match TRBD1. The J segment lost 4 bases and the V segment lost 7 bases, leaving 3 bases of the junction unmatched. Germline V lookup: CDR1 MNHGY, CDR2 SAAAGT. The CDR3 contains 14 residues. CDR3 sequence reads: CASKGQGGTGELFF. CDR3 nucleotide sequence: TGTGCCAGCAAAGGACAGGGGGGCACCGGGGAGCTGTTTTTT.

This chain joins TRBV7-6 and TRBJ1-2; 9 bases agree with TRBD1. The CDR3 extends over 15 amino acids. V lost 5 bases and J lost 3; bases outside the gene matches: 7. Germline V gene lookup returns CDR1 SGHVS and CDR2 FNYEAQ. CDR3: CASSPLTGGDYGYTF. DNA of the CDR3: TGTGCCAGCAGCCCTCTTACAGGGGGCGACTATGGCTACACCTTC.

This chain uses TRBV11-2 with TRBJ2-3; no reliable D call. The CDR3 totals 12 residues. The V gene lost 5 bases and the J gene lost 0 bases, with 3 bases spanning the gap. Germline V gives CDR1 SGHAT, CDR2 FQNNGV. CDR3 bases: TGTGCCAGCAGCCGGAGCACAGATACGCAGTATTTT. Translation: CASSRSTDTQYF.

This rearrangement joins TRBV4-1 to TRBJ1-1, with D perhaps matching TRBD1 (6 bases). Trimming took 0 bases from V and 6 from J, leaving 11 bases between them. In germline, CDR1 is MGHRA, CDR2 YSYEKL. The CDR3 has 14 amino acids. CDR3 loop: CASSQDYRDAEAFF. In DNA, the CDR3 is TGCGCCAGCAGCCAAGATTACAGGGACGCTGAAGCTTTCTTT.